This is a list of T cell receptor beta chains from one sample in a study of T cell repertoires in cytomegalovirus infection. TCRdb re-derived calls from the reads in MiXCR, one entry per CDR3 protein. The repertoire holds around 74,000 distinct CDR3 sequences, with less than 4.5% as singletons. Material for sequencing was PBMCs. Receptors originate from a human donor in good health (CMV status not recorded). Some clones in this sample may be carry-over from other donors' samples. Both conserved end residues are part of each CDR3. D genes are given only for firm matches. Not all rows give a size; the values are once, few, many and, for expanded clones, a class.

-,many,TRBJ2-1,TRBV7-2,TGTGCCAGCAGTCGATACGAGCGAAAAAGTGAGCAGTTCTTC,CASSRYERKSEQFF
-,many,TRBJ1-2,TRBV7-6,TGTGCCAGCAGCTTAGTCGGCGCAGGACAGCCCAGTTCCAACTATGGCTACACCTTC,CASSLVGAGQPSSNYGYTF
TRBD1,many,TRBJ1-3,TRBV7-2,TGTGCCAGCAGAGGGACAGGGGACCTCTCTGGAAACACCATATATTTT,CASRGTGDLSGNTIYF
-,few,TRBJ1-5,TRBV6-6,TGTGCCAGCACCCAGTTGAGCAATCAGCCCCAGCATTTT,CASTQLSNQPQHF
TRBD1,many,TRBJ1-5,TRBV12-3/TRBV12-4,TGTGCCAGCAGCCCCGCAACCTTCAGGGGGAATCAGCCCCAGCATTTT,CASSPATFRGNQPQHF
-,many,TRBJ2-7,TRBV28,TGTGCCAGCAGTCCGGACAGTTACGCGCAGTACTTC,CASSPDSYAQYF
-,many,TRBJ1-1,TRBV2,TGTGCCAGCAGTGAAGGGGGGCCGAACACTGAAGCTTTCTTT,CASSEGGPNTEAFF
-,many,TRBJ2-3,TRBV6-2/TRBV6-3,TGTGCCAGCAAGACGGGGGTAGTGGATACGCAGTATTTT,CASKTGVVDTQYF
TRBD1,many,TRBJ1-5,TRBV7-8,TGTGCCAGCAGCTTAGGAAGACAGGGGGCCCCCAATCAGCCCCAGCATTTT,CASSLGRQGAPNQPQHF
TRBD1,many,TRBJ1-1,TRBV11-2,TGTGCCAGCATCCTGGACAGGGACAACACTGAAGCTTTCTTT,CASILDRDNTEAFF
-,many,TRBJ1-6,TRBV4-3,TGCGCCAGCAGCCAAGATCTCGAGAGCTATAATTCACCCCTCCACTTT,CASSQDLESYNSPLHF
TRBD1,many,TRBJ2-3,TRBV6-1,TGTGCCACGGGACAGCAAGCAACAGATACGCAGTATTTT,CATGQQATDTQYF
-,-,TRBJ1-3,TRBV12-3/TRBV12-4,TGTGCCAGCAGTGACAGTGTAACGTGGGGAAACACCTTATATTTT,CASSDSVTWGNTLYF
-,many,TRBJ1-1,TRBV12-3/TRBV12-4,TGTGCCAGCAGTTTATTCTCGTGGGAGGGGGGGAACACTGAAGCTTTCTTT,CASSLFSWEGGNTEAFF
TRBD1,many,TRBJ1-1,TRBV6-6,TGTGCCAGCAGTGGGGGGACAGGGGGGACTGAAGCTTTCTTT,CASSGGTGGTEAFF